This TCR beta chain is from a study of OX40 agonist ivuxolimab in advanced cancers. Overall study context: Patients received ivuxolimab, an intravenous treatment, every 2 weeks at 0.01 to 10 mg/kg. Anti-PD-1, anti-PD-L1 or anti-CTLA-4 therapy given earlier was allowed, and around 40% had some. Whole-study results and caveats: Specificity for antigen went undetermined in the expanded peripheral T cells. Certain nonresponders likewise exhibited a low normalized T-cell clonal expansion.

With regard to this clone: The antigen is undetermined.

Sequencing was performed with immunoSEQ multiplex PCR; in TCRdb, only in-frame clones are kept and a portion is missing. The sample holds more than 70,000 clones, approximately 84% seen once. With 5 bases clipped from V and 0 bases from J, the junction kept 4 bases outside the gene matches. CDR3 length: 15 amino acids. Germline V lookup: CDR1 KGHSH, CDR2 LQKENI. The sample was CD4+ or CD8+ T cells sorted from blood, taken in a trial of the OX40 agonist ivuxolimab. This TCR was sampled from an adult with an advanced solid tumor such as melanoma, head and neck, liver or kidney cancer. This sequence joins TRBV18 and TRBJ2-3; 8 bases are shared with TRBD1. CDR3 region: CASSARGQSTDTQYF. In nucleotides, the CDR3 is TGTGCCAGCTCAGCCAGGGGGCAGAGCACAGATACGCAGTATTTT.